Detailed here is one T cell receptor beta chain. Using immunoSEQ multiplex PCR, the repertoire was profiled, and TCRdb retains in-frame clones only, with some absent. The sample comprises some 150,000 clones, approximately 80% of which are singletons, and roughly 8.6% rests with the top ten. The source of the sample is a study of blood T cell repertoires in COVID-19. CDR3 length: 14 amino acids. Germline CDR1 is SGHAT and CDR2 is FQDESV (reference sequence). V shed 4 bases, J shed 8 bases, and the junction held 3 bases outside the gene matches. The TCR comes from an elderly woman in a cohort sampled during active or convalescent COVID-19. The sample comprised peripheral blood. This chain links TRBV11-1 with TRBJ1-4; 11 bases line up with TRBD1. The CDR3 loop is CASSSGQGDEKLFF. The CDR3 DNA reads TGTGCCAGCAGCTCGGGACAGGGGGACGAAAAACTGTTTTTT. Based on the CDR3 plus reference TRBV11-1 and TRBJ1-4, the full variable domain is EAEVAQSPRYKITEKSQAVAFWCDPISGHATLYWYRQILGQGPELLVQFQDESVVDDSQLPKDRFSAERLKGVDSTLKIQPAELGDSAMYLCASSSGQGDEKLFFGSGTQLSVL.